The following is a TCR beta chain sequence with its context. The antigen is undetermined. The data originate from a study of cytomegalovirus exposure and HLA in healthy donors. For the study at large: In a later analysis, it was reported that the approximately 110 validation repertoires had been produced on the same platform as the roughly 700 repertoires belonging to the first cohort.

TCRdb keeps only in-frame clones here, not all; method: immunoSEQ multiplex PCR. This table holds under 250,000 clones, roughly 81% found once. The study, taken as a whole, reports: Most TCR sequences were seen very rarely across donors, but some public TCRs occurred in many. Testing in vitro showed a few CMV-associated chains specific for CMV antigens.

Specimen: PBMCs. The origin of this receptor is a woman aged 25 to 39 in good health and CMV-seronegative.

This chain's CDR3 is CASSQEWNTAYSNQPQHF. The CDR3 DNA reads TGCGCCAGCAGCCAAGAATGGAATACAGCTTATAGCAATCAGCCCCAGCATTTT. The chain carries TRBV4-1 and TRBJ1-5; D gene ambiguous. Trimming removed 0 bases from V and 0 bases from J, with 15 bases in between. CDR1 and CDR2 (germline): MGHRA, YSYEKL. The CDR3 covers 18 residues.